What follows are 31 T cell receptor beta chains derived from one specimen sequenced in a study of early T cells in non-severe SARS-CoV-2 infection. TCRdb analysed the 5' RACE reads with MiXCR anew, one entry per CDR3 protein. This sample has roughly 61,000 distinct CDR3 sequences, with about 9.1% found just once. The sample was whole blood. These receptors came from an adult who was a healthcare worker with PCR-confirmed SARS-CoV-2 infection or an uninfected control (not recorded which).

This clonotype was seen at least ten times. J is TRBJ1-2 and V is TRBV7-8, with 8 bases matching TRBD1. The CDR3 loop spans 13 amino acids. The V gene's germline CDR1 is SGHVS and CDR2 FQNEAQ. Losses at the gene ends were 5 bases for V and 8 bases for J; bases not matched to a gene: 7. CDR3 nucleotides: TGTGCCAGCAGCCCGAGGACAGGGCTGGGCTACACCTTC. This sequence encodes CASSPRTGLGYTF.

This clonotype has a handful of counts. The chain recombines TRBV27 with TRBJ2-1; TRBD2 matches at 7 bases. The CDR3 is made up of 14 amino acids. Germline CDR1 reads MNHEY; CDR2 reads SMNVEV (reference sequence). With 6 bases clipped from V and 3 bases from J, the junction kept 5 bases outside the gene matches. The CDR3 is CASSPSGDYNEQFF. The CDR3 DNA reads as TGTGCCAGCAGCCCGAGCGGGGACTACAATGAGCAGTTCTTC.

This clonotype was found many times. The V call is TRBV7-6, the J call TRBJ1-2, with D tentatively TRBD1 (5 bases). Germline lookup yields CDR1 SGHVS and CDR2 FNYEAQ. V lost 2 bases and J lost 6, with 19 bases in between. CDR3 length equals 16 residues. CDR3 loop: CASSLSPWDFGNGYTF. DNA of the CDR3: TGTGCCAGCAGCTTAAGTCCATGGGACTTTGGAAATGGCTACACCTTC.

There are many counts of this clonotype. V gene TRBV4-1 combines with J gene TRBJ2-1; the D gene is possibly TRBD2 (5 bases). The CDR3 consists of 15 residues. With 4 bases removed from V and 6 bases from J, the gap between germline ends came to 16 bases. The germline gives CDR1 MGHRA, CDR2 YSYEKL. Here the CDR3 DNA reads TGCGCCAGCAGCCCACGGCAAGAAGAGGGCAATGAGCAGTTCTTC. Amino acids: CASSPRQEEGNEQFF.

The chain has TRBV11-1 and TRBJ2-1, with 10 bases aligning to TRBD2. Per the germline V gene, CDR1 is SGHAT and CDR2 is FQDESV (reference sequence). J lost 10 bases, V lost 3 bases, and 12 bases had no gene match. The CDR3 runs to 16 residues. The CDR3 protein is CASSFQAGGSPREQFF. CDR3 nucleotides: TGTGCCAGCAGCTTTCAAGCGGGAGGGTCTCCCAGGGAGCAGTTCTTC.

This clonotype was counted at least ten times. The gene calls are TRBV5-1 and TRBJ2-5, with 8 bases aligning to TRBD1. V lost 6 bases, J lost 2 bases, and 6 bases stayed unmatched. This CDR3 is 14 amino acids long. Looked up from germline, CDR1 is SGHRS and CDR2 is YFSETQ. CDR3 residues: CASTGQGGQETQYF. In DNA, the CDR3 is TGCGCCAGCACTGGACAGGGAGGACAAGAGACCCAGTACTTC.

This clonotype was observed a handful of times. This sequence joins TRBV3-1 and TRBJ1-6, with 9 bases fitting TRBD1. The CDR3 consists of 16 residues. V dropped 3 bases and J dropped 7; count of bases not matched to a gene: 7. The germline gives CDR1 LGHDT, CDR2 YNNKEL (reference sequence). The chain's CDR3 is CASSHADRGGNSPLHF. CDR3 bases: TGTGCCAGCAGCCACGCGGACAGGGGTGGGAATTCACCCCTCCACTTT. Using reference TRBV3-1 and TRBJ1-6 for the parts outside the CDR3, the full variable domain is DTAVSQTPKYLVTQMGNDKSIKCEQNLGHDTMYWYKQDSKKFLKIMFSYNNKELIINETVPNRFSPKSPDKAHLNLHINSLELGDSAVYFCASSHADRGGNSPLHFGNGTRLTVT.

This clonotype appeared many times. CDR3 sequence: CASRPPGSNEQFF. CDR3 bases: TGTGCCAGCAGACCCCCGGGAAGCAATGAGCAGTTCTTC. This rearrangement joins TRBV7-2 to TRBJ2-1; D is possibly TRBD2 (5 bases). This CDR3 has 13 amino acids. Trimming left V 6 bases short and J 6 bases short, with 12 bases between. Germline V gene data show CDR1 as SGHTA and CDR2 as FQGNSA.

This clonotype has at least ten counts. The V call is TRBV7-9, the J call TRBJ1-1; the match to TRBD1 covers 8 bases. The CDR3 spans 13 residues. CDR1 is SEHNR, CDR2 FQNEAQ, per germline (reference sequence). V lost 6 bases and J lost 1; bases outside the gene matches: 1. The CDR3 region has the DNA TGTGCCAGCAGGGACAGGGCGAACACTGAAGCTTTCTTT. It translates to CASRDRANTEAFF.

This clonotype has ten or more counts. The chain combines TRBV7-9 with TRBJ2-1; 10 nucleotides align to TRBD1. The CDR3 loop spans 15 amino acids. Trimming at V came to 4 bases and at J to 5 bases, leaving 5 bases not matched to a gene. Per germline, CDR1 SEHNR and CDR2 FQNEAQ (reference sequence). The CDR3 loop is CASSYGQGDHNEQFF. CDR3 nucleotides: TGTGCCAGCAGCTATGGACAGGGGGACCACAATGAGCAGTTCTTC.

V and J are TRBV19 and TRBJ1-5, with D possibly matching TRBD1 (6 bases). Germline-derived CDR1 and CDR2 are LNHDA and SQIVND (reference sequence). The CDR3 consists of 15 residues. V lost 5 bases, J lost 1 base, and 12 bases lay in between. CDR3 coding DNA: TGTGCCAGTAGTTTACAGGACAGCAGCAATCAGCCCCAGCATTTT. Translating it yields CASSLQDSSNQPQHF. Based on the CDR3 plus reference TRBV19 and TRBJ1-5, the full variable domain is DGGITQSPKYLFRKEGQNVTLSCEQNLNHDAMYWYRQDPGQGLRLIYYSQIVNDFQKGDIAEGYSVSREKKESFPLTVTSAQKNPTAFYLCASSLQDSSNQPQHFGDGTRLSIL.

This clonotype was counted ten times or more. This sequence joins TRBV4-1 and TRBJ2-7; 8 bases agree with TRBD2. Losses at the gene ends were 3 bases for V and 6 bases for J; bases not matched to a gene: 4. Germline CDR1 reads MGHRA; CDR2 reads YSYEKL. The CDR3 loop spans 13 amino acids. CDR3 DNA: TGCGCCAGCAGCCAGGGACTAGGACGCGAGCAGTACTTC. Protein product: CASSQGLGREQYF.

In DNA form, the CDR3 reads TGCGCCAGCAGCTTGGAGTTCGTTAAAACCCCTGGAAACACCATATATTTT. This gives the protein CASSLEFVKTPGNTIYF. The rearrangement uses TRBV5-1 and TRBJ1-3, with D hard to call. Trimming took off 0 bases at V and 2 bases at J, with 15 bases between the two ends. The CDR3 runs 17 residues. Germline lookup yields CDR1 SGHRS and CDR2 YFSETQ.

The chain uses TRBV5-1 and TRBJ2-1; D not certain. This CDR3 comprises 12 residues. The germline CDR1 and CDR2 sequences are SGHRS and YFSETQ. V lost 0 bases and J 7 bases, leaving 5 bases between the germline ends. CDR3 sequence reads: CASSLGVNEQFF. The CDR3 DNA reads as TGCGCCAGCAGCTTGGGAGTTAATGAGCAGTTCTTC.

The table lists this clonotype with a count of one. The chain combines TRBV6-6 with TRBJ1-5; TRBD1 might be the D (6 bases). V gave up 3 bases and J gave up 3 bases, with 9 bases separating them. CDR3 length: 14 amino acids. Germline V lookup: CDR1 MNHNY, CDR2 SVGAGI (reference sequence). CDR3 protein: CASSYQGNNQPQHF. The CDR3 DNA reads TGTGCCAGCAGTTATCAGGGGAACAATCAGCCCCAGCATTTT.

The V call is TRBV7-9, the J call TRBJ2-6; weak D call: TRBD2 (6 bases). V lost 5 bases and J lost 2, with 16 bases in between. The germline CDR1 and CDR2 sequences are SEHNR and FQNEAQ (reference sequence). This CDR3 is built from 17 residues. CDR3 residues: CASSVMGGMAGANVLTF. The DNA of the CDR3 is TGTGCCAGCAGCGTAATGGGGGGAATGGCTGGGGCCAACGTCCTGACTTTC. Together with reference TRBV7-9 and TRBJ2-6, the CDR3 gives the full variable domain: DTGVSQNPRHKITKRGQNVTFRCDPISEHNRLYWYRQTLGQGPEFLTYFQNEAQLEKSRLLSDRFSAERPKGSFSTLEIQRTEQGDSAMYLCASSVMGGMAGANVLTFGAGSRLTVL.

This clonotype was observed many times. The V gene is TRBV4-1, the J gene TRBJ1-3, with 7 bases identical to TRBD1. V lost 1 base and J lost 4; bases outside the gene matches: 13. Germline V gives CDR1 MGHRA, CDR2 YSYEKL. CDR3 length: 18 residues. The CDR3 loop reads CASSQGPPGGAQGNTIYF. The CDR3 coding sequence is TGCGCCAGCAGCCAAGGACCTCCAGGGGGGGCGCAAGGAAACACCATATATTTT.

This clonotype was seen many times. The CDR3 spells CSGVLTGGNTEAFF. The CDR3 nucleotides are TGCAGCGGAGTTCTGACAGGGGGGAACACTGAAGCTTTCTTT. This chain connects TRBV29-1 to TRBJ1-1; 9 nucleotides agree with TRBD1. Looked up from germline, CDR1 is SQVTM and CDR2 is ANQGSEA. CDR3 length: 14 amino acids. V shed 7 bases and J 1 base; nucleotides not matched to a gene: 7.

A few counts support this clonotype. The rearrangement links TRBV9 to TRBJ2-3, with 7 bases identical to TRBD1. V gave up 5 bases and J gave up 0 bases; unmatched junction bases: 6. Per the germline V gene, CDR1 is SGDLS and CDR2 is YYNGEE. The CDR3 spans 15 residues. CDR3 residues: CASSRDSPSTDTQYF. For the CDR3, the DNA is TGTGCCAGCAGTCGGGACAGCCCTAGCACAGATACGCAGTATTTT. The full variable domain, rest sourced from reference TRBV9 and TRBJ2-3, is DSGVTQTPKHLITATGQRVTLRCSPRSGDLSVYWYQQSLDQGLQFLIQYYNGEERAKGNILERFSAQQFPDLHSELNLSSLELGDSALYFCASSRDSPSTDTQYFGPGTRLTVL.

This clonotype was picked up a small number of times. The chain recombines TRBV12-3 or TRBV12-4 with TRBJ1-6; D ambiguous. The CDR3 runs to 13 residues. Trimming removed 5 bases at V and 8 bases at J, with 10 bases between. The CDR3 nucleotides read TGTGCCAGCAGTCTGCGCATTCATTCACCCCTCCACTTT. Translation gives CASSLRIHSPLHF.

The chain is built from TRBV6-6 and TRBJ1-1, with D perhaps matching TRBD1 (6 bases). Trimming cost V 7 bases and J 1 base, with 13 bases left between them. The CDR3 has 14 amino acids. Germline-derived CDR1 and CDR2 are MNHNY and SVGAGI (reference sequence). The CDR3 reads CASIRGSGNTEAFF. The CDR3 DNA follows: TGTGCCAGCATCAGGGGTTCGGGGAACACTGAAGCTTTCTTT.

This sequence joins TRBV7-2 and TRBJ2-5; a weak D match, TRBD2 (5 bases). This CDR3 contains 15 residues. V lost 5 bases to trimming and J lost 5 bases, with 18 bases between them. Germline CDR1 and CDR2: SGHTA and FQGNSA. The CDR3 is CASSPVAGNGETQYF. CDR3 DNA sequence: TGTGCCAGCAGCCCCGTGGCCGGGAATGGCGAGACCCAGTACTTC.

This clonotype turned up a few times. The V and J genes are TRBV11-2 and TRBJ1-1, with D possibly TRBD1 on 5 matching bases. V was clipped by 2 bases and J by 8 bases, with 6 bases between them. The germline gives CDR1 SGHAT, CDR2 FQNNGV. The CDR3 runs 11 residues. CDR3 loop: CASSLRGEAFF. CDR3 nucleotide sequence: TGTGCCAGCAGCTTAAGGGGAGAAGCTTTCTTT.

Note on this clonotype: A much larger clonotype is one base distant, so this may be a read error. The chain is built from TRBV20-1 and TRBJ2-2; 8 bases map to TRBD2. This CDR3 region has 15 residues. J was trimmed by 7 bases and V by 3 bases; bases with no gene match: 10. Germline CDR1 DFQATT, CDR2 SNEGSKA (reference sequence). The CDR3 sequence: CSASRAGGYIGELFF. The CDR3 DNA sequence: TGCAGTGCTAGCCGGGCGGGAGGATACATCGGGGAGCTGTTTTTT.

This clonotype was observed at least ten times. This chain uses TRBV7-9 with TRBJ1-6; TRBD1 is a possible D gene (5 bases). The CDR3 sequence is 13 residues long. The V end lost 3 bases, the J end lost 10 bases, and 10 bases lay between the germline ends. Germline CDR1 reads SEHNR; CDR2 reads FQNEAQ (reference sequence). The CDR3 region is CASSFTGDSPLHF. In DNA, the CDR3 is TGTGCCAGCAGCTTTACGGGGGACTCACCCCTCCACTTT.

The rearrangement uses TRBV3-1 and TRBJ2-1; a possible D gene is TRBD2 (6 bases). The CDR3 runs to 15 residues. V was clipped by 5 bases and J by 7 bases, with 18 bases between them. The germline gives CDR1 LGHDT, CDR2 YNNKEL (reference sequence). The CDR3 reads CASSVGQGLLNEQFF. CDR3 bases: TGTGCCAGCAGCGTCGGGCAAGGACTACTAAATGAGCAGTTCTTC.

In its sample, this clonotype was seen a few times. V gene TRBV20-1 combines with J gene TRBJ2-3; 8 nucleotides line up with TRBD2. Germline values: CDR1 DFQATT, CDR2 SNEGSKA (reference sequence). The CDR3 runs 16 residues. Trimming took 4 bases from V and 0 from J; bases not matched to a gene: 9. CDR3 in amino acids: CSATSPGGGSTDTQYF. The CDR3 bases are TGCAGTGCTACCAGCCCGGGAGGGGGAAGCACAGATACGCAGTATTTT.

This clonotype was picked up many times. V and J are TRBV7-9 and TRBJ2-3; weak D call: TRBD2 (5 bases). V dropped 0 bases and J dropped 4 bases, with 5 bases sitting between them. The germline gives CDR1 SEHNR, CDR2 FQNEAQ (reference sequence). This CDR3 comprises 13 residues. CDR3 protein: CASSLAGADTQYF. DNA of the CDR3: TGTGCCAGCAGCTTAGCGGGAGCAGATACGCAGTATTTT.

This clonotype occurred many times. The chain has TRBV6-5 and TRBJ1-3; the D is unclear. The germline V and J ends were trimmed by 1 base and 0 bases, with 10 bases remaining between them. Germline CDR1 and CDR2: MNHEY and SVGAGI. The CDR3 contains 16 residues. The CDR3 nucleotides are TGTGCCAGCAGTTACTTTCGAGGAACCTCTGGAAACACCATATATTTT. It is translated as CASSYFRGTSGNTIYF.

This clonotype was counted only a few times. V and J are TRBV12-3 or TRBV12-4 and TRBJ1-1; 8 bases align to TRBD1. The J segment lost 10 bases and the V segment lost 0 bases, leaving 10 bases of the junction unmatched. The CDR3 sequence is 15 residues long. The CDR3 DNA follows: TGTGCCAGCAGTTTAGCCGGGGGCAGGGGGCTTAGAGCTTTCTTT. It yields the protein CASSLAGGRGLRAFF.

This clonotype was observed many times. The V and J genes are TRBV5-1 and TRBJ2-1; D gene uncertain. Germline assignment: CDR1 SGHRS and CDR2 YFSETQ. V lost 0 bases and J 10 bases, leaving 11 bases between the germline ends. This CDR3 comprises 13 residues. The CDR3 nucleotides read TGCGCCAGCAGCTTGGCCGTCGCGGACGAGCAGTTCTTC. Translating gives CASSLAVADEQFF.